A selection of T cell receptor beta chains follows, all from one sample in a study of blood T cell repertoires in COVID-19. TCRdb keeps only in-frame clones here, not all; method: immunoSEQ multiplex PCR. Of some 190,000 clones listed, roughly 84% are singletons. Sample: peripheral blood. The receptor set was obtained from a man of 80 years or more with COVID-19, enrolled during active disease. The CDR3 runs from the conserved cysteine through the conserved F or W. Fields, in order: V gene, J gene, clone size, D gene, CDR3 DNA, CDR3 protein. The D gene is left open where the match is weak. Not all rows give a size; the values are once, few, many and, for expanded clones, a class.

TRBV3-1/TRBV3-2,TRBJ1-2,.,.,TGTGCCAGCAGCCAAGCCTATGGTAACCTTAACTATGGCTACACCTTC,CASSQAYGNLNYGYTF
TRBV21-1,TRBJ1-6,few,.,TGTGCCAGCAGCAAAGTTCCCACACAGGGGGACGATTCACCCCTCCACTTT,CASSKVPTQGDDSPLHF
TRBV5-4,TRBJ1-6,.,.,TGTGCCAGCAGCCTGACAGGCCTCCCCCTCCACTTT,CASSLTGLPLHF
TRBV12-3/TRBV12-4,TRBJ2-6,.,.,TGTGCCAGCAGGGTAGCTGGGGCCAACGTCCTGACTTTC,CASRVAGANVLTF
TRBV7-2,TRBJ1-2,.,.,TGTGCCAGCAGCGTAGTTATCGGGGGGCGGAATGGCTACACCTTC,CASSVVIGGRNGYTF
TRBV19,TRBJ2-2,.,.,TGTGCCAGTAGTATATCAGGGTACACCGGGGAGCTGTTTTTT,CASSISGYTGELFF
TRBV7-2,TRBJ1-2,.,TRBD1,TGTGCCAGCAACCCGACAGGGAACTATGGCTACACCTTC,CASNPTGNYGYTF
TRBV5-4,TRBJ2-2,.,TRBD1,TGTGCCAGCAGCTTAAACAGGGGTGTTAACACCGGGGAGCTGTTTTTT,CASSLNRGVNTGELFF
TRBV4-2,TRBJ1-6,.,.,TGTGCCAGCAGCCTACAGGGATATAATTCACCCCTCCACTTT,CASSLQGYNSPLHF
TRBV18,TRBJ1-1,.,.,TGTGCCAGCTCACCAGACCGGGTTATGGAAGCTTTCTTT,CASSPDRVMEAFF
TRBV18,TRBJ1-1,.,.,TGTGCCAGCTCGGGGGGTATCGGCACTGAAGCTTTCTTT,CASSGGIGTEAFF
TRBV19,TRBJ1-1,.,TRBD1,TGTGCCAGTATGAGGACAGGGCGCACTGAAGCTTTCTTT,CASMRTGRTEAFF
TRBV2,TRBJ1-6,.,.,TGTGCCAGCAGTGAGCGGGCGGCGAGCTCCTATAATTCACCCCTCCACTTT,CASSERAASSYNSPLHF
TRBV7-8,TRBJ1-6,.,.,TGTGCCAGCAGCGGGCGGGCCAATTCACCCCTCCACTTT,CASSGRANSPLHF
TRBV7-2,TRBJ1-6,.,.,TGTGCCAGTGATGGGGGCGTCTATAATTCACCCCTCCACTTT,CASDGGVYNSPLHF
TRBV6-6,TRBJ2-3,.,TRBD2,TGTGCCAGCACTAGCGGGGGACAAACAGATACGCAGTATTTT,CASTSGGQTDTQYF
TRBV7-7,TRBJ2-2,.,.,TGTGCCAGCAGCCCCGGGAACACCGGGGAGCTGTTTTTT,CASSPGNTGELFF
TRBV5-4,TRBJ2-3,.,.,TGTGCCAGCAGCTTGGGGGGCGCCAGTCCCACAGATACGCAGTATTTT,CASSLGGASPTDTQYF
TRBV7-8,TRBJ2-1,.,TRBD2,TGTGCCAGCAGCTTTCGACTAGCGGGGGGTTACAATGAGCAGTTCTTC,CASSFRLAGGYNEQFF
TRBV9,TRBJ1-1,.,.,TGTGCCAGCAGCCCGTTCGACACGAACACTGAAGCTTTCTTT,CASSPFDTNTEAFF
TRBV5-6,TRBJ1-2,few,TRBD1,TGTGCCAGCAGCGACACAGGGGGCAACGGCTACACCTTC,CASSDTGGNGYTF
TRBV19,TRBJ1-5,few,TRBD1,TGTGCCAGTAGTGACAGGGGAGGCCAGCCCCAGCATTTT,CASSDRGGQPQHF
TRBV19,TRBJ1-5,.,TRBD1,TGTGCCAGTAGTATCTCTCTGGTGGGACAGGCTAGCAATCAGCCCCAGCATTTT,CASSISLVGQASNQPQHF
TRBV28,TRBJ1-5,.,TRBD1,TGTGCCAGCAGTCTGGGACAGGGGGCAAGAGGGCATCAGCCCCAGCATTTT,CASSLGQGARGHQPQHF
TRBV28,TRBJ2-4,.,.,TGTGCCAGCAGCCGTGGGGGGAGCATTCAGTACTTC,CASSRGGSIQYF
TRBV7-8,TRBJ2-7,.,TRBD1,TGTGCCAGCAGTCTTAGACAGGGCGCAAGATTAAACCGGCGCGAGCAGTACTTC,CASSLRQGARLNRREQYF
TRBV2,TRBJ1-2,few,.,TGTGCCAGCAGTGAAGCCGTTCGAGTCTATGGCTACACCTTC,CASSEAVRVYGYTF
TRBV10-2,TRBJ1-5,.,TRBD1,TGCGCCAGCAGTGTCCGGACAGGGGTTAATCAGCCCCAGCATTTT,CASSVRTGVNQPQHF
TRBV4-1,TRBJ2-1,.,TRBD2,TGCGCCAGCAGCACAGGACTAGCGGGGGGTTACTCCTACAATGAGCAGTTCTTC,CASSTGLAGGYSYNEQFF
TRBV20-1,TRBJ1-2,.,.,TGCAGTGCTAGTGGGGGCGACTATGGCTACACCTTC,CSASGGDYGYTF
TRBV9,TRBJ2-1,.,TRBD2,TGTGCCAGCAGCGTAGCGGCAAGGAGCGGGGGGAACACTAATGAGCAGTTCTTC,CASSVAARSGGNTNEQFF
TRBV4-3,TRBJ1-2,.,TRBD1,TGCGCCAGCAGCCAAGAAAACAGGGGGGTTTTTGGCTACACCTTC,CASSQENRGVFGYTF
TRBV5-1,TRBJ2-7,once,TRBD1,TGCGCCAGCAGCTTGGCCGGGACAGGCCCCTACGAGCAGTACTTC,CASSLAGTGPYEQYF
TRBV19,TRBJ1-1,.,TRBD1,TGTGCCAGTAGTAGAGGTGCGGGGACAGGGGGCATGACTTTCTTT,CASSRGAGTGGMTFF
TRBV10-3,TRBJ2-1,few,.,TGTGCCATCAGTGAGACAGTAGACTCCTACAATGAGCAGTTCTTC,CAISETVDSYNEQFF
TRBV5-1,TRBJ1-4,.,.,TGCGCCAGCAGCTTGGAGTTTACAGCTGAAAAACTGTTTTTT,CASSLEFTAEKLFF
TRBV19,TRBJ2-1,.,.,TGTGCCAGTAGTATTGGGCACAGGGATCAGCAGTTCTTC,CASSIGHRDQQFF